What follows are 8 T cell receptor beta chains derived from one specimen sequenced in a study of cytomegalovirus exposure and HLA in healthy donors. PCR used 60 Vbeta primers and 13 Jbeta primers. Clones were sequenced by immunoSEQ multiplex PCR, and TCRdb holds only the in-frame ones, with some missing. The data contain under 200,000 clones, 77% of them singletons. Input material: PBMCs. Receptors originate from a woman in her thirties in good health and CMV-seronegative.

This clone was recorded a few times. V usage is TRBV5-1 and J usage is TRBJ2-5; D may be TRBD1 (6 bases). Per the germline V gene, CDR1 is SGHRS and CDR2 is YFSETQ. V was trimmed by 4 bases and J by 4 bases, leaving 17 bases between them. The CDR3 extends over 15 amino acids. The CDR3 DNA sequence: TGCGCCAGCAGCCGATCTACAGGGAGCAGAGAGACCCAGTACTTC. Protein product: CASSRSTGSRETQYF.

The V gene is TRBV19, the J gene TRBJ1-5; D is possibly TRBD1 (6 bases). CDR3 length: 13 amino acids. Trimming removed 5 bases from V and 5 bases from J, with 10 bases in between. Germline-derived CDR1 and CDR2 are LNHDA and SQIVND (reference sequence). CDR3 amino acids: CASSLRGYQPQHF. CDR3 nucleotide sequence: TGTGCCAGTAGTCTCAGGGGTTATCAGCCCCAGCATTTT.

This clone showed up just a few times. The chain employs TRBV6-5 and TRBJ1-5; D is possibly TRBD1 (6 bases). The V end was cut by 0 bases, the J end by 9 bases, with 18 bases between. The CDR3 has 16 amino acids. CDR1 is MNHEY and CDR2 is SVGAGI in the germline V gene. CDR3 sequence (DNA): TGTGCCAGCAGTTACTCCGGCAGGGGAAAAGGGTGGCCCCAGCATTTT. Protein: CASSYSGRGKGWPQHF.

CDR3 sequence (DNA): TGTGCCAGCAGCTTAGAACCAGGGGGTGCCTACAATGAGCAGTTCTTC. This sequence encodes CASSLEPGGAYNEQFF. The V gene is TRBV11-3, the J gene TRBJ2-1; 7 bases line up with TRBD1. Germline V gene lookup returns CDR1 SGHNT and CDR2 YENEEA. V lost 0 bases and J lost 2; bases outside the gene matches: 4. This CDR3 comprises 16 residues.

Written as DNA, the CDR3 is TGTGCCAGCAGCTTTGGCCTCGCGAAGGAGGACACCATATATTTT. This encodes CASSFGLAKEDTIYF. The chain is built from TRBV5-4 and TRBJ1-3; D not certain. V dropped 2 bases and J dropped 8 bases, with 17 bases sitting between them. The CDR3 loop spans 15 amino acids. Germline assignment: CDR1 SGHNT and CDR2 YYREEE (reference sequence).

V usage is TRBV5-1 and J usage is TRBJ1-1, with 9 bases matching TRBD1. With 4 bases clipped from V and 5 bases from J, the junction kept 12 bases outside the gene matches. CDR1 SGHRS and CDR2 YFSETQ come from the germline V gene. The CDR3 spans 16 residues. CDR3 loop: CASSRWGQGSWTEAFF. As DNA, the CDR3 is TGCGCCAGCAGCAGATGGGGACAGGGATCATGGACTGAAGCTTTCTTT. The entire variable domain, with the rest obtained from reference TRBV5-1 and TRBJ1-1, is as follows: KAGVTQTPRYLIKTRGQQVTLSCSPISGHRSVSWYQQTPGQGLQFLFEYFSETQRNKGNFPGRFSGRQFSNSRSEMNVSTLELGDSALYLCASSRWGQGSWTEAFFGQGTRLTVV.

The J gene is TRBJ1-5, the V gene TRBV6-7; D ambiguous. TRBV6-7 is flagged as an ORF with uncertain function. Trimming left V 7 bases short and J 2 bases short, with 9 bases between. The CDR3 sequence is 13 residues long. The CDR3 here is CASKTACNQPQHF. CDR3 sequence (DNA): TGTGCCAGCAAAACCGCGTGCAATCAGCCCCAGCATTTT.

The chain is built from TRBV7-9 and TRBJ2-2; D is possibly TRBD1 (5 bases). V was shortened by 5 bases and J by 4 bases, with 11 bases between the two germline ends. CDR3 length: 14 amino acids. Germline CDR1 and CDR2: SEHNR and FQNEAQ (reference sequence). The CDR3 nucleotides are TGTGCCAGCAGCCCCACCACAGGCACCGGGGAGCTGTTTTTT. It yields the protein CASSPTTGTGELFF.